These 7 T cell receptor beta chains were all obtained from the same sample, sequenced in a study of blood T cell repertoires in COVID-19. The protocol was immunoSEQ multiplex PCR, while the TCRdb copy is restricted to in-frame clones and leaves out a portion. The sample yields roughly 59,000 clones, roughly 80% seen once. The specimen was peripheral blood. Source of these receptors: a man older than 75 with acute or convalescent COVID-19.

V and J are TRBV10-2 and TRBJ2-2; TRBD2 might be the D (7 bases). There are 16 residues in the CDR3. Germline loops: CDR1 WSHSY, CDR2 SAAADI. V lost 6 bases and J lost 2, with 16 bases in between. CDR3 amino acids: CASSPVGGRNTGELFF. CDR3 in DNA: TGCGCCAGCAGCCCCGTCGGGGGGCGCAACACCGGGGAGCTGTTTTTT.

The CDR3 loop is CASSSRGTYGYTF. CDR3 in DNA: TGTGCCAGCAGTTCGCGGGGGACCTATGGCTACACCTTC. V and J are TRBV12-3 or TRBV12-4 and TRBJ1-2; maybe TRBD1 (5 bases). V was clipped by 4 bases and J by 4 bases, with 10 bases between them. The CDR3 contains 13 residues.

V gene TRBV6-1 combines with J gene TRBJ2-2, with a weak D call TRBD2 (6 bases). Germline V gene sequence: CDR1 MNHNS, CDR2 SASEGT. V lost 2 bases and J lost 4, with 11 bases in between. The CDR3 loop spans 15 amino acids. The CDR3 sequence is CASSESGWSTGELFF. As DNA, the CDR3 is TGTGCCAGCAGTGAAAGCGGGTGGAGCACCGGGGAGCTGTTTTTT.

The CDR3 spells CATSDLGRSTDTQYF. The CDR3 bases are TGTGCCACCAGTGATTTGGGGAGGAGCACAGATACGCAGTATTTT. The chain carries TRBV24-1 and TRBJ2-3; tentatively, D is TRBD2 (6 bases). V lost 0 bases and J 0 bases, leaving 6 bases between the germline ends. The germline gives CDR1 KGHDR, CDR2 SFDVKD. The CDR3 has 15 residues.

The chain uses TRBV5-1 and TRBJ1-1, with 9 bases identical to TRBD1. CDR3 size: 14 residues. J lost 6 bases, V lost 4 bases, and 7 bases had no gene match. Per germline, CDR1 SGHRS and CDR2 YFSETQ. The CDR3, as DNA: TGCGCCAGCAGCCCCGAACGGACAGGGGCTGAAGCTTTCTTT. This encodes CASSPERTGAEAFF.

The rearrangement links TRBV6-6 to TRBJ2-2, with D possibly TRBD2 on 6 matching bases. The germline V gene has CDR1 MNHNY and CDR2 SVGAGI (reference sequence). This CDR3 spans 14 amino acids. Trimming shortened V by 4 bases and J by 3 bases, and 9 bases separated the two germline ends. DNA for the CDR3: TGTGCCAGCAGTTTCCGGGACTACACCGGGGAGCTGTTTTTT. Translated: CASSFRDYTGELFF.

This clone was seen a few times. The chain is built from TRBV3-1 (or the pseudogene TRBV3-2) and TRBJ2-7; D not certain. Germline values: CDR1 LGHDT, CDR2 YNNKEL (reference sequence). V dropped 1 base and J dropped 9 bases, with 19 bases sitting between them. The CDR3 extends over 15 amino acids. CDR3 nucleotides: TGTGCCAGCAGCCAAGGGCGCGGTCCCGGTAGCTGGCAGTACTTC. Amino acids: CASSQGRGPGSWQYF.